Each of the 25 T cell receptor beta chains below was sequenced from the same sample in a study of neoadjuvant anti-PD-1 for oral cavity cancer. Time point denoted: after neoadjuvant nivolumab, at surgical resection. This table comes from immunoSEQ multiplex PCR, and its TCRdb copy is limited to in-frame clones, with some not included. Among 55,000 to 75,000 clones listed, about 86% were seen once. The starting material was PBMCs, obtained after nivolumab (anti-PD-1) treatment. The receptors stem from a person aged 35-79 years with oral cavity squamous cell carcinoma.

The J gene is TRBJ1-5, the V gene TRBV4-1; no clear D. V shed 1 base and J shed 6 bases, with 7 bases lying between them. The CDR3 is 13 residues long. From germline, CDR1 is MGHRA and CDR2 YSYEKL. The CDR3 nucleotides are TGCGCCAGCAGCCAAGGGCGCCGTCAGCCCCAGCATTTT. Encoded protein: CASSQGRRQPQHF.

The V call is TRBV11-2, the J call TRBJ1-4; tentative D call: TRBD1 (6 bases). The CDR3 is 15 amino acids. Between the trimmed V and J ends, which lost 1 base and 8 bases, there was a span of 14 bases. Germline V gene data show CDR1 as SGHAT and CDR2 as FQNNGV. The CDR3 nucleotides are TGTGCCAGCAGCTTAGGTGGAGGGGGATACGAAAAACTGTTTTTT. Residues: CASSLGGGGYEKLFF.

The chain has TRBV9 and TRBJ2-3; D remains unclear. The germline V and J ends were trimmed by 4 bases and 5 bases, with 17 bases remaining between them. The CDR3 contains 15 residues. The germline V gene has CDR1 SGDLS and CDR2 YYNGEE. CDR3 nucleotide sequence: TGTGCCAGCAGCCCCCGAAGTGGTTTCGGAGATACGCAGTATTTT. The encoded protein is CASSPRSGFGDTQYF.

The chain is built from TRBV7-9 and TRBJ2-7; 10 positions match TRBD2. This CDR3 region has 14 residues. After removal of 5 bases from V and 2 bases from J, the junction contained 3 bases not matched to a gene. Germline assignment: CDR1 SEHNR and CDR2 FQNEAQ (reference sequence). CDR3 loop: CASSPAGGPYEQYF. CDR3 bases: TGTGCCAGCAGCCCAGCGGGAGGGCCCTACGAGCAGTACTTC.

This rearrangement joins TRBV7-6 to TRBJ1-5, with D hard to call. V was trimmed by 1 base and J by 7 bases, leaving 17 bases between them. Germline V lookup: CDR1 SGHVS, CDR2 FNYEAQ. The CDR3 runs 16 residues. Here the CDR3 DNA reads TGTGCCAGCAGCTTAGGCGGAGACCGAAGGGTGCAGCCCCAGCATTTT. Translated: CASSLGGDRRVQPQHF. The complete variable domain, with remaining parts taken from reference TRBV7-6 and TRBJ1-5, reads GAGVSQSPRYKVTKRGQDVALRCDPISGHVSLYWYRQALGQGPEFLTYFNYEAQQDKSGLPNDRFSAERPEGSISTLTIQRTEQRDSAMYRCASSLGGDRRVQPQHFGDGTRLSIL.

The rearrangement uses TRBV4-2 and TRBJ2-3; a possible D gene is TRBD1 (5 bases). Germline CDR1 LGHNA, CDR2 YNFKEQ. The CDR3 loop spans 15 amino acids. Trimming took 2 bases from V and 0 from J, leaving 9 bases between them. The CDR3 DNA sequence: TGTGCCAGCAGCCAACTGACAGCTAGCACAGATACGCAGTATTTT. It is translated as CASSQLTASTDTQYF.

V and J are TRBV28 and TRBJ2-1; no firm D call. CDR1 and CDR2 (germline): MDHEN, SYDVKM. Between the trimmed V and J ends, which lost 3 bases and 9 bases, there was a span of 3 bases. The CDR3 totals 10 residues. The CDR3 spells CASSLGEQFF. The CDR3 bases are TGTGCCAGCAGTTTGGGTGAGCAGTTCTTC.

V gene TRBV7-9 combines with J gene TRBJ2-7; 8 nucleotides line up with TRBD1. CDR3 length equals 16 residues. V lost 8 bases, J lost 3 bases, and 15 bases stayed unmatched. Germline V gene sequence: CDR1 SEHNR, CDR2 FQNEAQ (reference sequence). The CDR3 region is CASANRWGTGLYEQYF. CDR3 DNA: TGTGCCAGCGCCAACCGTTGGGGGACAGGACTCTACGAGCAGTACTTC. Full variable domain (remainder filled in from reference TRBV7-9 and TRBJ2-7): DTGVSQNPRHKITKRGQNVTFRCDPISEHNRLYWYRQTLGQGPEFLTYFQNEAQLEKSRLLSDRFSAERPKGSFSTLEIQRTEQGDSAMYLCASANRWGTGLYEQYFGPGTRLTVT.

The table lists this clone with a count of one. The V and J genes are TRBV27 and TRBJ2-3; 9 bases are a match to TRBD2. J gave up 4 bases and V 5 bases, and 4 bases lay outside the gene matches. Germline V CDR1 and CDR2: MNHEY, SMNVEV (reference sequence). This CDR3 region has 14 residues. CDR3 in amino acids: CASSQGLASDTQYF. DNA of the CDR3: TGTGCCAGCAGTCAGGGACTAGCCTCAGATACGCAGTATTTT.

The gene calls are TRBV2 and TRBJ2-7; 10 bases are a match to TRBD2. CDR1 is SNHLY and CDR2 is FYNNEI in the germline V gene. There are 16 residues in the CDR3. V was pared by 6 bases and J by 4 bases, with 12 bases of the junction left unmatched. The chain's CDR3 is CASSRTGTSDSYEQYF. CDR3 DNA: TGTGCCAGCAGCAGGACAGGGACTAGCGATTCTTACGAGCAGTACTTC.

The V and J genes are TRBV10-2 and TRBJ2-5, with 8 bases that match TRBD2. The CDR3 runs 14 residues. Looked up from germline, CDR1 is WSHSY and CDR2 is SAAADI. Trimming took 7 bases from V and 4 from J; bases not matched to a gene: 8. DNA of the CDR3: TGCGCCAGCAATGGAGCGGGAGCGGGAGAGACCCAGTACTTC. Its translation: CASNGAGAGETQYF.

The chain has TRBV7-2 and TRBJ1-6, with a weak D call TRBD1 (5 bases). Trimming took off 5 bases at V and 8 bases at J, with 10 bases between the two ends. Germline values: CDR1 SGHTA, CDR2 FQGNSA. The CDR3 extends over 13 amino acids. The CDR3 nucleotides are TGTGCCAGCAGCACCACCAGGGATTCACCCCTCCACTTT. Encoded protein: CASSTTRDSPLHF. Looking up the rest from reference TRBV7-2 and TRBJ1-6 gives the full variable domain: GAGVSQSPSNKVTEKGKDVELRCDPISGHTALYWYRQSLGQGLEFLIYFQGNSAPDKSGLPSDRFSAERTGGSVSTLTIQRTQQEDSAVYLCASSTTRDSPLHFGNGTRLTVT.

The chain employs TRBV10-3 and TRBJ2-1, with 14 bases fitting TRBD2. The trim removed 3 bases at V and 6 bases at J, leaving 4 bases unmatched. The CDR3 extends over 16 amino acids. Germline V gene sequence: CDR1 ENHRY, CDR2 SYGVKD. CDR3 sequence: CAISDPTSGRGNEQFF. Here the CDR3 DNA reads TGTGCCATCAGTGACCCGACTAGCGGGAGGGGCAATGAGCAGTTCTTC.

The genes are TRBV6-5 and TRBJ1-5; D remains unclear. V gave up 0 bases and J gave up 7 bases, with 10 bases separating them. CDR1 and CDR2 (germline): MNHEY, SVGAGI. The CDR3 contains 14 residues. In nucleotides, the CDR3 is TGTGCCAGCAGTTACTCGCAGGTTGGGCAGCCCCAGCATTTT. Its translation: CASSYSQVGQPQHF.

The rearrangement joins TRBV11-2 to TRBJ1-6; D not resolved. Trimming pared 2 bases from V and 5 bases from J, leaving 1 base between. The CDR3 has 12 residues. The germline CDR1 and CDR2 sequences are SGHAT and FQNNGV. The CDR3 bases are TGTGCCAGCAGCTTAAATAATTCACCCCTCCACTTT. This translates into CASSLNNSPLHF.

The J gene is TRBJ1-5, the V gene TRBV15; D may be TRBD1 (6 bases). Trimming removed 1 base from V and 5 bases from J, with 21 bases in between. This CDR3 is built from 18 residues. Germline V gene sequence: CDR1 LNHNV, CDR2 YYDKDF (reference sequence). The CDR3 loop reads CATSRAGGIGRGDQPQHF. The CDR3 DNA reads as TGTGCCACCAGCAGAGCTGGAGGGATTGGCAGGGGAGATCAGCCCCAGCATTTT.

The rearrangement uses TRBV19 and TRBJ2-7, with D maybe TRBD2 (7 bases). In germline, CDR1 is LNHDA, CDR2 SQIVND (reference sequence). V shed 7 bases and J shed 2 bases, with 12 bases lying between them. The CDR3 extends over 13 amino acids. This CDR3 is CASNGRGTYEQYF. The CDR3, as DNA: TGTGCCAGTAATGGGAGGGGGACCTACGAGCAGTACTTC.

In this sample, this clone turned up a few times. The rearrangement joins TRBV2 to TRBJ2-3, with 8 bases aligning to TRBD2. Per the germline V gene, CDR1 is SNHLY and CDR2 is FYNNEI. The CDR3 totals 15 residues. The V segment lost 1 base and the J segment 2 bases; nucleotides outside the gene matches: 2. The CDR3 loop is CASSEGGLATDTQYF. In DNA form, the CDR3 reads TGTGCCAGCAGTGAAGGTGGACTAGCCACAGATACGCAGTATTTT.

The gene calls are TRBV27 and TRBJ1-5, with D unresolved. The CDR3 has 14 residues. From germline, CDR1 is MNHEY and CDR2 SMNVEV (reference sequence). V was pared by 0 bases and J by 3 bases, with 6 bases between. CDR3 in DNA: TGTGCCAGCAGTTTATCGTCCACCAATCAGCCCCAGCATTTT. Its translation is CASSLSSTNQPQHF.

This clone has only a few counts. V is TRBV5-1 and J is TRBJ1-3; TRBD1 aligns across 12 bases. Germline V gives CDR1 SGHRS, CDR2 YFSETQ. V shed 4 bases, J shed 4 bases, and the junction held 3 bases outside the gene matches. This CDR3 spans 15 amino acids. The CDR3 nucleotides read TGCGCCAGCAGCGGGGACAGGGGGCTCGGAAACACCATATATTTT. It codes for CASSGDRGLGNTIYF. Filled out from reference TRBV5-1 and TRBJ1-3, the complete variable domain reads KAGVTQTPRYLIKTRGQQVTLSCSPISGHRSVSWYQQTPGQGLQFLFEYFSETQRNKGNFPGRFSGRQFSNSRSEMNVSTLELGDSALYLCASSGDRGLGNTIYFGEGSWLTVV.

The V call is TRBV7-9, the J call TRBJ1-1; maybe TRBD1 (5 bases). V lost 5 bases and J 5 bases, leaving 12 bases between the germline ends. Germline V lookup: CDR1 SEHNR, CDR2 FQNEAQ (reference sequence). The CDR3 totals 13 residues. This CDR3 reads CASSRVGETEAFF. Here the CDR3 DNA reads TGTGCCAGCAGCCGCGTAGGGGAAACTGAAGCTTTCTTT.

CDR3 region: CASLLGARYGYTF. CDR3 DNA: TGTGCCAGCCTCCTCGGGGCGCGTTATGGCTACACCTTC. The chain joins TRBV28 to TRBJ1-2; tentative D call: TRBD1 (5 bases). The V gene's germline CDR1 is MDHEN and CDR2 SYDVKM. This CDR3 is built from 13 residues. V was trimmed by 8 bases and J by 5 bases, leaving 15 bases between them.

The J gene is TRBJ1-4, the V gene TRBV5-1; TRBD1 agrees at 8 bases. The junction had 9 bases not matched to a gene; V was cut back by 4 bases and J by 7 bases. Looked up from germline, CDR1 is SGHRS and CDR2 is YFSETQ. The CDR3 is made up of 15 amino acids. The CDR3 nucleotides are TGCGCCAGCAGCCCGGGAGCAGGGGGCGGTGAAAAACTGTTTTTT. As protein: CASSPGAGGGEKLFF.

This chain joins TRBV4-1 and TRBJ2-5, with 8 nucleotides matching TRBD2. The DNA end is more similar to TRBJ2-7, so the J call may be wrong. The CDR3 sequence is 16 residues long. Germline V lookup: CDR1 MGHRA, CDR2 YSYEKL. The CDR3 region is CASSQVRAGLGYEQYF. DNA of the CDR3: TGCGCCAGCAGCCAAGTAAGGGCGGGACTAGGATACGAGCAGTACTTC.

In its sample, this clone was seen once. CDR3 in DNA: TGTGCCAGCAGAGACCTTAGGGGCGGGGGCTACACCTTC. This translates into CASRDLRGGGYTF. The J gene is TRBJ1-2, the V gene TRBV6-4, with a tentative D call TRBD1 (5 bases). The CDR3 covers 13 residues. Germline-derived CDR1 and CDR2 are MRHNA and SNTAGT. The V end was cut by 6 bases, the J end by 8 bases, with 16 bases between.